This T cell receptor beta chain derives from a study of cytomegalovirus exposure and HLA in healthy donors. Study-level points and caveats: Reportedly, a later analysis found an Asian-associated ancestry cluster had fewer N-insertions than the roughly 700-donor mean. There were several of the most significant clusters that appeared linked to common viral pathogens in a later analysis. A previous analysis found most TCR beta V segments productive roughly 90% or roughly 30% of the time.

V lost 3 bases, J lost 0 bases, and 0 bases stayed unmatched. The CDR3 contains 15 residues. In germline, CDR1 is SGHAT, CDR2 FQNNGV. With 60 Vbeta and 13 Jbeta primers, the PCR was carried out. Assay used: immunoSEQ multiplex PCR; TCRdb lists only in-frame clones, some missing. The sample has around 97,000 clones, around 79% seen once; the top ten hold roughly 4%. On this clone: Its antigen is not known.

The chain combines TRBV11-2 with TRBJ2-1, with TRBD1 identical over 9 bases. The sequenced sample consisted of PBMCs. The sequence derives from a man aged 45 to 65 in good health and CMV-seropositive. The CDR3 here is CASSLGQGSYNEQFF. In DNA form, the CDR3 reads TGTGCCAGCAGCTTGGGACAGGGCTCCTACAATGAGCAGTTCTTC.